The source of this T cell receptor beta chain is a study of post-analysis software for immune sequencing data. Study-wide results and limits: Strong co-clustering by F measure was evident for samples that had been prepared in the same batch. Patients showed TRBV5-6, TRBV5-1 and TRBV20-1 among four to six TRBV segments more frequent than in controls.

V shed 1 base and J shed 7 bases, with 11 bases lying between them. Germline V gene lookup returns CDR1 LGHDT and CDR2 YNNKEL (reference sequence). This CDR3 region has 15 residues. This clonotype turned up a few times. As yet, its antigen is unknown. Unique molecular identifiers were carried by the TCR beta cDNA libraries. Using its own MiXCR run on the PCR reads, TCRdb lists one record per CDR3 protein. The repertoire holds about 430,000 distinct CDR3 sequences, with over 30% as singletons. The origin of this receptor is a girl aged 2 to 9 with multiple sclerosis. The chain links TRBV3-1 to TRBJ1-6; D uncertain. Sequenced material: blood. The CDR3 region has the DNA TGTGCCAGCAGCCAAGTTGTTGTCGTGAATTCACCCCTCCACTTT. Translation gives CASSQVVVVNSPLHF.